This TCR beta chain was obtained from a study of blood T cell repertoires in COVID-19. Study background: The samples span acute and convalescent COVID-19 from the United States, Italy and Spain. T cells, B-cell-depleted T cells, or PBMCs provided the cDNA or gDNA that served as material.

From germline, CDR1 is SGHVS and CDR2 FQNEAQ. The CDR3 has 13 amino acids. Trimming took off 4 bases at V and 0 bases at J, with 4 bases between the two ends. Original methodology: Counts of nucleated cells, estimated from reference gene primer amplification, were obtained. Assay used: immunoSEQ multiplex PCR; TCRdb lists only in-frame clones, some missing. The D gene and trimming were derived from the DNA, and the V and J assignments and clone size from that table. Seen here are 100,000 or so clones, roughly 80% observed once, and the top ten hold roughly a fifth. The V gene is TRBV7-8, the J gene TRBJ1-3; D call uncertain. The sequenced sample was peripheral blood. The TCR originated in a woman in her seventies with acute or convalescent COVID-19. The CDR3 DNA reads TGTGCCAGCAGCTCAGGCTCTGGAAACACCATATATTTT. Translation: CASSSGSGNTIYF.